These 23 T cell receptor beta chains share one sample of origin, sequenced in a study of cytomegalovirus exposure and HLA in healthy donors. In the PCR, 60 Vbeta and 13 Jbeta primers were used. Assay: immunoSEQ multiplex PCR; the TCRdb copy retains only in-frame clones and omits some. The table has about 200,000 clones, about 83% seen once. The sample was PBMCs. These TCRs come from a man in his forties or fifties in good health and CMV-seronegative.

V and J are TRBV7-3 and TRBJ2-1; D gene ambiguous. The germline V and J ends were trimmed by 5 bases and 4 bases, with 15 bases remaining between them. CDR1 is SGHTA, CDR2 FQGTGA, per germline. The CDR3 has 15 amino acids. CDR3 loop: CASSARDMTYNEQFF. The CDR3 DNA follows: TGTGCCAGCAGCGCACGAGACATGACGTACAATGAGCAGTTCTTC.

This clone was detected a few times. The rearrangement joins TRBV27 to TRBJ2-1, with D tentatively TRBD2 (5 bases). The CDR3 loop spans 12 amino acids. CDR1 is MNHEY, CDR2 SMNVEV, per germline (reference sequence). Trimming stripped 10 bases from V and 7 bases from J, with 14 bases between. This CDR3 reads CATGVGKNEQFF. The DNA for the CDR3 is TGTGCCACCGGGGTAGGGAAAAATGAGCAGTTCTTC.

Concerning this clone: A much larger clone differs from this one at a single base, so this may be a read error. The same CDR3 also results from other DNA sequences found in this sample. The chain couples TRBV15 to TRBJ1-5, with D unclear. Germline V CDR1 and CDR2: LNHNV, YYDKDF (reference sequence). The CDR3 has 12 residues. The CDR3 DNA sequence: TGTGCCACCAGCACACCACAGAAGCCTCAGCATTTT. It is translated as CATSTPQKPQHF.

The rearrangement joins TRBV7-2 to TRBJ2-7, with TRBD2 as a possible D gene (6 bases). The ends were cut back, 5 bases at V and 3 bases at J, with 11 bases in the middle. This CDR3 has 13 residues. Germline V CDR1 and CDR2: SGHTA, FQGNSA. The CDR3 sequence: CASSIWGVYEQYF. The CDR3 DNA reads TGTGCCAGCAGCATCTGGGGGGTCTACGAGCAGTACTTC.

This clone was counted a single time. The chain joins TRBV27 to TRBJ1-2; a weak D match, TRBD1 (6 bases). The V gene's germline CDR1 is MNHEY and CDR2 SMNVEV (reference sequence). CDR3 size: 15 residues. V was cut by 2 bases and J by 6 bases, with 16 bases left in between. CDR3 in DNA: TGTGCCAGCAGTTTAGAACCTACAGGGCACAATGGCTACACCTTC. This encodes CASSLEPTGHNGYTF.

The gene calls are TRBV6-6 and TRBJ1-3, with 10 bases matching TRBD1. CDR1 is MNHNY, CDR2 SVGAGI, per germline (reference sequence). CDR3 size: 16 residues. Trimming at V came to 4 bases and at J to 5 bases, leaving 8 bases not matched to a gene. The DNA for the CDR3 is TGTGCCAGCAGTTGGCTTGGGACAGGGGAGAGAAACACCATATATTTT. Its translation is CASSWLGTGERNTIYF.

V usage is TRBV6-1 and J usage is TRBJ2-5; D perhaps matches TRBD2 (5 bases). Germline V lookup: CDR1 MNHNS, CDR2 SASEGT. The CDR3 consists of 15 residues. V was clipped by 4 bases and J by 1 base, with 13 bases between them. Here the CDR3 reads CASSVSDTSQETQYF. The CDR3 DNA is TGTGCCAGCAGTGTATCCGACACTAGCCAAGAGACCCAGTACTTC.

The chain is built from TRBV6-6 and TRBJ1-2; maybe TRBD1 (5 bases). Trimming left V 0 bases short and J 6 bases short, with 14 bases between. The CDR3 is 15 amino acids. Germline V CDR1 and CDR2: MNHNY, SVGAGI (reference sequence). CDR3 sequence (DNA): TGTGCCAGCAGTTACTCAGCCCAGGGCCCGGATGGCTACACCTTC. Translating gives CASSYSAQGPDGYTF.

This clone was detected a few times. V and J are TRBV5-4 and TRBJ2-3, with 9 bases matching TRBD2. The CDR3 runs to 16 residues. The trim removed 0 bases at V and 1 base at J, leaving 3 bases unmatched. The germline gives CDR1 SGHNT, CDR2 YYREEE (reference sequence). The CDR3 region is CASSLVRGGGTDTQYF. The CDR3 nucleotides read TGTGCCAGCAGCTTGGTGCGCGGGGGGGGCACAGATACGCAGTATTTT.

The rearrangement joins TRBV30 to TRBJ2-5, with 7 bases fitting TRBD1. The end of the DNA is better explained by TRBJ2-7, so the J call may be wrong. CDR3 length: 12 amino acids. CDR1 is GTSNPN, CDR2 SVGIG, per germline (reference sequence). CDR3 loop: CAWSDRGYEQYF. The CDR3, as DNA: TGTGCCTGGAGTGACAGGGGCTACGAGCAGTACTTC.

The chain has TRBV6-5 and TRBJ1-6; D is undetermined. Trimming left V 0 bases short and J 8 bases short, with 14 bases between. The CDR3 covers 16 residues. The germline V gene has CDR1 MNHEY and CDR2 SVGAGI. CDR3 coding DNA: TGTGCCAGCAGTTACTCGAATCGTGCCAGCGATTCACCCCTCCACTTT. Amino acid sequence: CASSYSNRASDSPLHF.

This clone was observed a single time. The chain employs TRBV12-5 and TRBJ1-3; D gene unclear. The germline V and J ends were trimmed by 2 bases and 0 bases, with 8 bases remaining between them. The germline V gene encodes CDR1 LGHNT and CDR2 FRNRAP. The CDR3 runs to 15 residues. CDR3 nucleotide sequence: TGTGCTAGTGGTTTGCTCCTGCGCTCTGGAAACACCATATATTTT. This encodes CASGLLLRSGNTIYF.

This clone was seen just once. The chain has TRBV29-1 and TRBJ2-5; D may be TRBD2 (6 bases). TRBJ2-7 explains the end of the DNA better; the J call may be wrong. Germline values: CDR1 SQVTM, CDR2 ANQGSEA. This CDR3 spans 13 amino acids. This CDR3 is CSVFTGVAYEQYF. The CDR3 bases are TGCAGCGTTTTTACGGGGGTCGCCTACGAGCAGTACTTC.

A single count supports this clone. The CDR3: CASSLASGFGQPQHF. DNA for the CDR3: TGTGCCAGCAGCTTAGCTTCAGGGTTCGGCCAGCCCCAGCATTTT. This rearrangement joins TRBV7-2 to TRBJ1-5, with a weak D call TRBD1 (5 bases). The germline CDR1 and CDR2 sequences are SGHTA and FQGNSA. V was cut by 0 bases and J by 7 bases, with 13 bases left in between. This CDR3 has 15 residues.

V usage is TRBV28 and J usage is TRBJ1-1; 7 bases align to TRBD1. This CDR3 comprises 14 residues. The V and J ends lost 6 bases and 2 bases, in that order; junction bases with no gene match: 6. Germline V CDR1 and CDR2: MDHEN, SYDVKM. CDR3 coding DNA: TGTGCCAGCAGCCCCGACAGGGCAAACACTGAAGCTTTCTTT. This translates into CASSPDRANTEAFF.

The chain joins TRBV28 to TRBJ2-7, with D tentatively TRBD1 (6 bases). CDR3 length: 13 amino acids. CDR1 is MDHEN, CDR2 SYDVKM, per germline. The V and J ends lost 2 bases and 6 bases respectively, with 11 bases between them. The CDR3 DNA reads TGTGCCAGCAGTTTACCCAGGGGTCGCGAGCAGTACTTC. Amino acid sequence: CASSLPRGREQYF.

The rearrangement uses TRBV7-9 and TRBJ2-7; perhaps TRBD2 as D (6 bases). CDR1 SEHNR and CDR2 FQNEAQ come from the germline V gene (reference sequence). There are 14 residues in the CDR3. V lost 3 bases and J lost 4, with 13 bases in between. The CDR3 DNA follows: TGTGCCAGCAGCTTGGACGGAGGGGATTACGAGCAGTACTTC. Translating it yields CASSLDGGDYEQYF.

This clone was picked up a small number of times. This chain's CDR3 is CASSQGVGVGIEAFF. The CDR3 DNA follows: TGCGCCAGCAGCCAAGGGGTAGGGGTGGGCATCGAAGCTTTCTTT. V usage is TRBV4-1 and J usage is TRBJ1-1; D is perhaps TRBD1 (5 bases). The CDR3 is 15 residues long. Germline V CDR1 and CDR2: MGHRA, YSYEKL. Trimming left V 1 base short and J 8 bases short, with 17 bases between.

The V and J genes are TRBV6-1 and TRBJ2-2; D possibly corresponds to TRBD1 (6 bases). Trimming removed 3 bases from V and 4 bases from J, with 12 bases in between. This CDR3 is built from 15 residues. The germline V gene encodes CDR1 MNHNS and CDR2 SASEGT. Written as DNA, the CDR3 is TGTGCCAGCAGTGAGAGCTTAGGGGGCACCGGGGAGCTGTTTTTT. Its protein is CASSESLGGTGELFF.

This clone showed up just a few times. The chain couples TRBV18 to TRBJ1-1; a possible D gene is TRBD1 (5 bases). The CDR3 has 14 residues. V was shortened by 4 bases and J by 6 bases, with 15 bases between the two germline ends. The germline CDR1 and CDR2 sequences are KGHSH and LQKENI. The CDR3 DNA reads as TGTGCCAGCTCACGACAGAGGGGAGGACCTGAAGCTTTCTTT. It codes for CASSRQRGGPEAFF.

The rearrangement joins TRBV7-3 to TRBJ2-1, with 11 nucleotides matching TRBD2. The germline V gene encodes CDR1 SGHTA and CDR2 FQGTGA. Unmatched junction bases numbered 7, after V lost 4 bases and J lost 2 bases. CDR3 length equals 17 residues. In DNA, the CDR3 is TGTGCCAGCAGCTCCCTGGGACTAGCGGACACCTACAATGAGCAGTTCTTC. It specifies CASSSLGLADTYNEQFF.

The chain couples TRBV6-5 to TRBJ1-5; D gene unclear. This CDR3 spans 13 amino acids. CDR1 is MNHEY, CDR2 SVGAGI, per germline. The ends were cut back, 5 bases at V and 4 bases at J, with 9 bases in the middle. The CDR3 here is CASSSGPNQPQHF. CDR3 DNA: TGTGCCAGCAGTAGCGGACCAAATCAGCCCCAGCATTTT.

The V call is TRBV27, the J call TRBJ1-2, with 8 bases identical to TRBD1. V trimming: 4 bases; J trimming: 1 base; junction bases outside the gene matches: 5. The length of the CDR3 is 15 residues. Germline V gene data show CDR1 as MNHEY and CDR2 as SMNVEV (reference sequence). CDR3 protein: CASSSPGQGNYGYTF. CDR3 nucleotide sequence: TGTGCCAGCAGTTCCCCTGGACAGGGTAACTATGGCTACACCTTC.